The 20 T cell receptor beta chains given below trace back to one sample, sequenced in a study of shared clonotypes between healthy human individuals. Naivety among CD8 cells was defined by CD45RO negativity and positive CCR7 selection, thereby excluding terminally differentiated effector memory CD45RA+ cells. Generated by immunoSEQ multiplex PCR, the TCRdb table keeps only in-frame clones and is missing some. In the table there are about 820,000 clones, 80% to 95% of which are singletons. What was sequenced was naive CD8+ T cells sorted from blood. Receptors originate from a man aged 30-40 years in good health.

This clone was recorded a few times. The chain employs TRBV11-2 and TRBJ2-4; 8 bases map to TRBD2. V lost 5 bases, J lost 0 bases, and 3 bases stayed unmatched. Germline CDR1 reads SGHAT; CDR2 reads FQNNGV. The CDR3 has 15 amino acids. The CDR3, as DNA: TGTGCCAGCAGCGGGCTAGCGGGAGCCAAAAACATTCAGTACTTC. It codes for CASSGLAGAKNIQYF.

This chain uses TRBV5-6 with TRBJ2-2; D is uncertain. The CDR3 has 16 amino acids. With 0 bases removed from V and 4 bases from J, the gap between germline ends came to 13 bases. Germline V CDR1 and CDR2: SGHDT, YYEEEE. CDR3 sequence (DNA): TGTGCCAGCAGCTTGGTTTCCGGGCTCAGCACCGGGGAGCTGTTTTTT. Translating gives CASSLVSGLSTGELFF.

The V call is TRBV9, the J call TRBJ2-2, with a possible D match to TRBD1 (5 bases). Per germline, CDR1 SGDLS and CDR2 YYNGEE. V was trimmed by 0 bases and J by 7 bases, leaving 13 bases between them. The CDR3 consists of 15 residues. The CDR3 loop is CASSVGGQLGGELFF. The CDR3 region has the DNA TGTGCCAGCAGCGTAGGGGGCCAATTGGGCGGGGAGCTGTTTTTT.

This chain joins TRBV15 and TRBJ1-5, with D possibly being TRBD1 (6 bases). Germline values: CDR1 LNHNV, CDR2 YYDKDF (reference sequence). V was trimmed by 0 bases and J by 7 bases, leaving 13 bases between them. CDR3 length equals 15 residues. The CDR3 DNA sequence: TGTGCCACCAGCAGAGATCGGGGGGGGGCACAGCCCCAGCATTTT. Its protein product is CATSRDRGGAQPQHF.

The gene calls are TRBV7-9 and TRBJ2-7; TRBD2 might be the D (6 bases). Trimming removed 4 bases at V and 4 bases at J, with 17 bases between. Germline V gene lookup returns CDR1 SEHNR and CDR2 FQNEAQ (reference sequence). This CDR3 comprises 15 residues. The CDR3 DNA is TGTGCCAGCAGCTCCCCCTGGGGTAGCGGATACGAGCAGTACTTC. It translates to CASSSPWGSGYEQYF. The full variable domain, completed using reference TRBV7-9 and TRBJ2-7, is DTGVSQNPRHKITKRGQNVTFRCDPISEHNRLYWYRQTLGQGPEFLTYFQNEAQLEKSRLLSDRFSAERPKGSFSTLEIQRTEQGDSAMYLCASSSPWGSGYEQYFGPGTRLTVT.

This clone was recorded only once. This chain links TRBV11-2 with TRBJ1-1, with 8 positions matching TRBD1. The trim removed 9 bases at V and 2 bases at J, leaving 5 bases unmatched. Germline values: CDR1 SGHAT, CDR2 FQNNGV. The CDR3 consists of 13 residues. The CDR3 spells CASRDRLNTEAFF. The CDR3 nucleotides are TGTGCCAGTCGGGACAGGCTAAACACTGAAGCTTTCTTT.

V gene TRBV27 combines with J gene TRBJ2-7; D is perhaps TRBD2 (6 bases). The CDR3 spans 16 residues. The V end lost 5 bases, the J end lost 3 bases, and 20 bases lay between the germline ends. Germline V CDR1 and CDR2: MNHEY, SMNVEV (reference sequence). In nucleotides, the CDR3 is TGTGCCAGCAGTCCCCCGAGGGGAGCGGGCATCTACGAGCAGTACTTC. Its protein product is CASSPPRGAGIYEQYF.

The rearrangement links TRBV2 to TRBJ1-2, with TRBD1 matching over 9 bases. The trim removed 10 bases at V and 3 bases at J, leaving 12 bases unmatched. The germline V gene has CDR1 SNHLY and CDR2 FYNNEI. CDR3 size: 15 residues. CDR3 sequence: CAISAWGQGDYGYTF. The DNA for the CDR3 is TGTGCCATCTCGGCATGGGGACAGGGAGACTATGGCTACACCTTC.

The J gene is TRBJ2-1, the V gene TRBV28; D is ambiguous. The V end was cut by 4 bases, the J end by 5 bases, with 6 bases between. Germline V gene lookup returns CDR1 MDHEN and CDR2 SYDVKM. This CDR3 spans 12 amino acids. The CDR3, as DNA: TGTGCCAGCAGTTCCGTTAACAATGAGCAGTTCTTC. This sequence encodes CASSSVNNEQFF.

V gene TRBV6-5 combines with J gene TRBJ1-2; the D is unclear. V was pared by 2 bases and J by 0 bases, with 10 bases between. CDR3 size: 15 residues. Germline V CDR1 and CDR2: MNHEY, SVGAGI. The DNA of the CDR3 is TGTGCCAGCAGTTACGAGGGCCGAGCTAACTATGGCTACACCTTC. This gives the protein CASSYEGRANYGYTF.

The chain joins TRBV4-1 to TRBJ2-1, with no clear D. This CDR3 is 17 amino acids long. CDR1 MGHRA and CDR2 YSYEKL come from the germline V gene. V was pared by 0 bases and J by 5 bases, with 17 bases between. The CDR3 sequence: CASSQDYGSRANNEQFF. The CDR3 DNA reads as TGCGCCAGCAGCCAAGATTATGGGTCCCGGGCGAACAATGAGCAGTTCTTC.

Note on this clone: Additional DNA sequences in this sample encode the identical CDR3. J is TRBJ2-7 and V is TRBV27; D is undetermined. With 5 bases removed from V and 0 bases from J, the gap between germline ends came to 8 bases. Germline CDR1 and CDR2: MNHEY and SMNVEV (reference sequence). The length of the CDR3 is 13 residues. This CDR3 is CASSLPGSYEQYF. The CDR3 nucleotides are TGTGCCAGCAGTCTCCCAGGCTCCTACGAGCAGTACTTC.

The chain uses TRBV29-1 and TRBJ2-7, with 7 bases identical to TRBD1. Germline V lookup: CDR1 SQVTM, CDR2 ANQGSEA. The junction had 10 bases not matched to a gene; V was cut back by 5 bases and J by 0 bases. This CDR3 region has 15 residues. The CDR3 sequence: CSVLPRTGSSYEQYF. CDR3 in DNA: TGCAGCGTTCTTCCCCGGACAGGTAGCTCCTACGAGCAGTACTTC.

This clone has only a few counts. The genes are TRBV9 and TRBJ2-7; 8 bases align to TRBD1. After removal of 2 bases from V and 5 bases from J, the junction contained 6 bases not matched to a gene. In germline, CDR1 is SGDLS, CDR2 YYNGEE. The CDR3 has 14 residues. The CDR3 nucleotides are TGTGCCAGCAGCGTGGACAGGGATTCCCACGAGCAGTACTTC. Translated, it gives CASSVDRDSHEQYF.

The chain joins TRBV4-1 to TRBJ2-7, with D maybe TRBD2 (6 bases). With 0 bases removed from V and 0 bases from J, the gap between germline ends came to 12 bases. This CDR3 comprises 16 residues. The germline gives CDR1 MGHRA, CDR2 YSYEKL. The CDR3 nucleotides are TGCGCCAGCAGCCAAGAAGGCGCCGGGAGCTCCTACGAGCAGTACTTC. Its translation: CASSQEGAGSSYEQYF.

The chain has TRBV4-1 and TRBJ1-2; D perhaps matches TRBD1 (6 bases). Per the germline V gene, CDR1 is MGHRA and CDR2 is YSYEKL. V was shortened by 0 bases and J by 4 bases, with 12 bases between the two germline ends. This CDR3 region has 15 residues. CDR3 residues: CASSQDSGAGYGYTF. CDR3 sequence (DNA): TGCGCCAGCAGCCAAGATTCGGGGGCGGGCTATGGCTACACCTTC.

In nucleotides, the CDR3 is TGTGCCCGTAGCGGGAGTGGGACCTACGAGCAGTACTTC. Translating it yields CARSGSGTYEQYF. The chain carries TRBV30 and TRBJ2-7; TRBD2 agrees at 9 bases. CDR1 and CDR2 (germline): GTSNPN, SVGIG (reference sequence). J lost 2 bases, V lost 8 bases, and 7 bases had no gene match. The CDR3 runs to 13 residues.

The V call is TRBV5-4, the J call TRBJ2-5, with D uncertain. Germline-derived CDR1 and CDR2 are SGHNT and YYREEE (reference sequence). The CDR3 runs to 14 residues. Trimming took 0 bases from V and 2 from J, leaving 8 bases between them. The CDR3 DNA is TGTGCCAGCAGCTTGGTGGAGCAACAAGAGACCCAGTACTTC. Protein: CASSLVEQQETQYF.

This clone appeared once. V is TRBV4-1 and J is TRBJ2-7; D perhaps matches TRBD2 (6 bases). CDR3 size: 16 residues. Germline lookup yields CDR1 MGHRA and CDR2 YSYEKL. Trimming took off 0 bases at V and 4 bases at J, with 16 bases between the two ends. CDR3: CASSQDSQGGFYEQYF. The CDR3 DNA follows: TGCGCCAGCAGCCAAGATTCCCAGGGAGGTTTTTACGAGCAGTACTTC.

This chain connects TRBV28 to TRBJ2-1, with 11 bases identical to TRBD2. Germline CDR1 is MDHEN and CDR2 is SYDVKM. This CDR3 is built from 22 residues. Trimming cost V 2 bases and J 1 base; bases outside gene matches: 19. The CDR3 DNA is TGTGCCAGCAGTTTAAAGCCCCCGTGGGTGGGACTAGCGGAGTTTTCCTACAATGAGCAGTTCTTC. Translated: CASSLKPPWVGLAEFSYNEQFF.